Listed below are T cell receptor beta chains from one sample, sequenced in a study of T-cell reconstitution after alpha-beta-depleted transplantation in children. Using its own MiXCR run on the PCR reads, TCRdb lists one record per CDR3 protein. The sample contains 400,000 to 500,000 distinct CDR3 sequences, 11% of which appear only once. The sequencing used PBMCs from the stem cell graft donor, collected from the stem cell graft. The receptors shown here come from a human donor who donated a stem cell graft to a child with acute myeloid leukemia. Each CDR3 is given with its conserved first and last residue. The order of the fields is V gene, D gene, J gene, clone size, CDR3 DNA, CDR3 protein. A D gene is named only where the DNA matches it firmly. The listing skips clone size in some rows; elsewhere it reads once, few, many or a size class.

V gene: TRBV6-2/TRBV6-3; D gene: .; J gene: TRBJ1-1; clone size: .; CDR3 DNA: TGTGCCAGCAGGACCTCGGGTCCTGAAGCTTTCTTT; CDR3 protein: CASRTSGPEAFF
V gene: TRBV6-5; D gene: .; J gene: TRBJ1-2; clone size: .; CDR3 DNA: TGTGCCAGCAGTTACCGGGGGTCAGGCCGGGGGAACTATGGCTACACCTTC; CDR3 protein: CASSYRGSGRGNYGYTF
V gene: TRBV5-1; D gene: .; J gene: TRBJ1-4; clone size: few; CDR3 DNA: TGCGCCAGCAAATCCGAGGGTGAAAAACTGTTTTTT; CDR3 protein: CASKSEGEKLFF
V gene: TRBV7-2; D gene: .; J gene: TRBJ1-5; clone size: .; CDR3 DNA: TGTGCCAGCAGCTTACAGGGTCAAGAGCCCCAGCATTTT; CDR3 protein: CASSLQGQEPQHF
V gene: TRBV27; D gene: .; J gene: TRBJ2-2; clone size: .; CDR3 DNA: TGTGCCAGCAGTTCACGGCCGAGGGTTGACGCGAACACCGGGGAGCTGTTTTTT; CDR3 protein: CASSSRPRVDANTGELFF
V gene: TRBV9; D gene: TRBD1; J gene: TRBJ1-1; clone size: few; CDR3 DNA: TGTGCCAGCAGCGTGGGACAGGTAAACACTGAAGCTTTCTTT; CDR3 protein: CASSVGQVNTEAFF
V gene: TRBV6-1; D gene: .; J gene: TRBJ1-2; clone size: many; CDR3 DNA: TGTGCCAGCAGTGGGTCTTCCTATGGCTACACCTTC; CDR3 protein: CASSGSSYGYTF
V gene: TRBV10-3; D gene: .; J gene: TRBJ2-7; clone size: .; CDR3 DNA: TGTGCCAGCCGCCCCAGGGGGGGGCCCTCCTACGAGCAGTACTTC; CDR3 protein: CASRPRGGPSYEQYF
V gene: TRBV10-3; D gene: TRBD2; J gene: TRBJ2-1; clone size: few; CDR3 DNA: TGTGCCACCTGGACTAGCGGGAGTAAAGATGAGCAGTTCTTC; CDR3 protein: CATWTSGSKDEQFF
V gene: TRBV5-6; D gene: .; J gene: TRBJ2-2; clone size: many; CDR3 DNA: TGTGCCAGCAGCTTGGTCGGACAAGCGAACACCGGGGAGCTGTTTTTT; CDR3 protein: CASSLVGQANTGELFF
V gene: TRBV6-1; D gene: .; J gene: TRBJ1-4; clone size: few; CDR3 DNA: TGTGCCAGCAGTGAGTCCACCTGGGGGGAAAAACTGTTTTTT; CDR3 protein: CASSESTWGEKLFF
V gene: TRBV5-4; D gene: .; J gene: TRBJ1-1; clone size: few; CDR3 DNA: TGTGCCAGCACCAAACCTACGGGGGACCACACTGAAGCTTTCTTT; CDR3 protein: CASTKPTGDHTEAFF
V gene: TRBV5-1; D gene: .; J gene: TRBJ2-2; clone size: few; CDR3 DNA: TGCGGCTCCGCCGGGCGCACCGGGGAGCTGTTTTTT; CDR3 protein: CGSAGRTGELFF
V gene: TRBV29-1; D gene: .; J gene: TRBJ2-7; clone size: many; CDR3 DNA: TGCAGCGCTGAAATCGGATCCTACGAGCAGTACTTC; CDR3 protein: CSAEIGSYEQYF
V gene: TRBV5-1; D gene: TRBD1; J gene: TRBJ2-7; clone size: many; CDR3 DNA: TGCGCCAGCAGCATGGGACAGAACGAGCAGTACTTC; CDR3 protein: CASSMGQNEQYF